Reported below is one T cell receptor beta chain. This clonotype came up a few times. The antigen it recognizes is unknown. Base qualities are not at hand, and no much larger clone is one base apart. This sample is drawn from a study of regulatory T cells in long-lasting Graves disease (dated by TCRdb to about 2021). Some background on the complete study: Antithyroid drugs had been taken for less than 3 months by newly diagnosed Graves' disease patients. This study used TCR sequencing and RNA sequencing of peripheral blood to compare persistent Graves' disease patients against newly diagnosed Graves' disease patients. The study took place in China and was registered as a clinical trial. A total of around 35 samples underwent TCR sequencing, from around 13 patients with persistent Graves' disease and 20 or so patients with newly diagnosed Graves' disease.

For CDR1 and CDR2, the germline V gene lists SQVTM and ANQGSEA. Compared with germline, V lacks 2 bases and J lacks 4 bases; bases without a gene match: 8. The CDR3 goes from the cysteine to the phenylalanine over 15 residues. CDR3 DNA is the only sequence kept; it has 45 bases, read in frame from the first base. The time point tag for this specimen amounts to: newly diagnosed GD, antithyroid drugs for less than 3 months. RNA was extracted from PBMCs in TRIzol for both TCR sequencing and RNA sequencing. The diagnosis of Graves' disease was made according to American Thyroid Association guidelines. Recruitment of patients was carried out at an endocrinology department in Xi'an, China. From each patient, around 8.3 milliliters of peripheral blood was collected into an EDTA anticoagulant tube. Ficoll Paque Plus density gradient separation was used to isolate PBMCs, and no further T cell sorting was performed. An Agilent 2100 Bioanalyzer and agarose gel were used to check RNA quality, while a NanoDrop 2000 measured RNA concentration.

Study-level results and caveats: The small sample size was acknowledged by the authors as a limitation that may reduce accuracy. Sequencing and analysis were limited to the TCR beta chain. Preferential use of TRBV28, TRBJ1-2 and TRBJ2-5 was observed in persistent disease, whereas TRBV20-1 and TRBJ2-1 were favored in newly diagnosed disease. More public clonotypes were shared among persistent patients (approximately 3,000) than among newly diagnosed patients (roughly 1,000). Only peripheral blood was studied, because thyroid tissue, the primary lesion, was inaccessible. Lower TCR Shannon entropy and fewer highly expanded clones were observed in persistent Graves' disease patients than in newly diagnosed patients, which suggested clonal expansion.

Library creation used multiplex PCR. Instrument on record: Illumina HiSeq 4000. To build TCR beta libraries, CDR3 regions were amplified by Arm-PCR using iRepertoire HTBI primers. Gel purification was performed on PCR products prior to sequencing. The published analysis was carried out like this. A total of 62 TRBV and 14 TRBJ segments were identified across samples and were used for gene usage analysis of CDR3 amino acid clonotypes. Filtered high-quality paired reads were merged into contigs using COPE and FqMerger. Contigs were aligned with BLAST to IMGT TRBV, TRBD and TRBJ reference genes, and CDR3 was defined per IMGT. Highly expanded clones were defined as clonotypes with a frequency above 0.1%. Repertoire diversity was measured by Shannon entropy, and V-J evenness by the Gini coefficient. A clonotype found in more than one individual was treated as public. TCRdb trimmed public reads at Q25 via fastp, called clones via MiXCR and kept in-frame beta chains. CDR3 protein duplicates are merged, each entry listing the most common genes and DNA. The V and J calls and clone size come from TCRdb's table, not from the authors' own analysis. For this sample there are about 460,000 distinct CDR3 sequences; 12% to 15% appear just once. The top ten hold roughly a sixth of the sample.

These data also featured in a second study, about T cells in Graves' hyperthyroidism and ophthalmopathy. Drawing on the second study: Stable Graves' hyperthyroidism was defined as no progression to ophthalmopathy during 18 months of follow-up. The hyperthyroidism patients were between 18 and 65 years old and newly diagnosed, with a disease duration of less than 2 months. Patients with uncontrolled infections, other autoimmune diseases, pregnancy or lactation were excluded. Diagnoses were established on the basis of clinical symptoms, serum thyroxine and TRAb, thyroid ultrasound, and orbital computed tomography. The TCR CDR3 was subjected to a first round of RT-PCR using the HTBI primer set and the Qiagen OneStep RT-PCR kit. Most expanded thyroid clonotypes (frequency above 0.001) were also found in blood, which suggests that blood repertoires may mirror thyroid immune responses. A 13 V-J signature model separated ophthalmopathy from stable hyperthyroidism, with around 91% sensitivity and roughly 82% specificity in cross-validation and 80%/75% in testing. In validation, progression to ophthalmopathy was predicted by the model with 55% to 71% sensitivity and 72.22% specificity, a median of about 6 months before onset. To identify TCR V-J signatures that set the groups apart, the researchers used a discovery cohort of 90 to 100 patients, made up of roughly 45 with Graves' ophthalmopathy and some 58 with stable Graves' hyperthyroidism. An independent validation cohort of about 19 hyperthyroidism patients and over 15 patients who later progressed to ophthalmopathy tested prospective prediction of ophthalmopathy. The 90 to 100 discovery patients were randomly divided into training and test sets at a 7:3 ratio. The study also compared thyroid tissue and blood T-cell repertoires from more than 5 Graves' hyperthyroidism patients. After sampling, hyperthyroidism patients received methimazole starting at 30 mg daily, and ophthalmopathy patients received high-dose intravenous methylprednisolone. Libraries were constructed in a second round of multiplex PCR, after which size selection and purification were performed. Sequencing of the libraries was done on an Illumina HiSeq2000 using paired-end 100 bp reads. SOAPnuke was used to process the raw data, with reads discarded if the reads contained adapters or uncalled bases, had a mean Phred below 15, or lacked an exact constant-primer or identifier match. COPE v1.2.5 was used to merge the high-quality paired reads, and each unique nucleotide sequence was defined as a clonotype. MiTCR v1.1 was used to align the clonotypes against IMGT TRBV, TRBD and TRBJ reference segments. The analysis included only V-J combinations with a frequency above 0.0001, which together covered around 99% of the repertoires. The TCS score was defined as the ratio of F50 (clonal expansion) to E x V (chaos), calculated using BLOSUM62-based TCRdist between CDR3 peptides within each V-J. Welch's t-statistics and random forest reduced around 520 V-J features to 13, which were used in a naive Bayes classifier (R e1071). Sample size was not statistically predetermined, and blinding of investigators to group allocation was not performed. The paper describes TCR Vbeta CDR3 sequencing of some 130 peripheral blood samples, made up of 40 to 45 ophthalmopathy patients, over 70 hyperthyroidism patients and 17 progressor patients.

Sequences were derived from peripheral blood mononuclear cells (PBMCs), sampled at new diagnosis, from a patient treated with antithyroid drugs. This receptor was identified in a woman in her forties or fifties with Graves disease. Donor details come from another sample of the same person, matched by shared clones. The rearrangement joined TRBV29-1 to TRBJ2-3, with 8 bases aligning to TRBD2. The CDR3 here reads CSVEKRPAGADTQYF. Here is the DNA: TGCAGCGTTGAAAAACGGCCAGCGGGAGCAGATACGCAGTATTTT.